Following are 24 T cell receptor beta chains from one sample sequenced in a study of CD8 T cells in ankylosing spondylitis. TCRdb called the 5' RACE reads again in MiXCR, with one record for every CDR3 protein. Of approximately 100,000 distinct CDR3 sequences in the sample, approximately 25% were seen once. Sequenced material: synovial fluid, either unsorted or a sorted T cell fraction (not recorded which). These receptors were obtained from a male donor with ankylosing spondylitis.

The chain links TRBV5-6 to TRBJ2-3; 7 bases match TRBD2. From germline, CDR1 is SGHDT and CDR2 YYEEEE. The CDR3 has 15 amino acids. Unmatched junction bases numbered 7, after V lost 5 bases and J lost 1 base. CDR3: CASRRSGGGTDTQYF. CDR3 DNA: TGTGCCAGCAGACGATCTGGGGGGGGCACAGATACGCAGTATTTT.

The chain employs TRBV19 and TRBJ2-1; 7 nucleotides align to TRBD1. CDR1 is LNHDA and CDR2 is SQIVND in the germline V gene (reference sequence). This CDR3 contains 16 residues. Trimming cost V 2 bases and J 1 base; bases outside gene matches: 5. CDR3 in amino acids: CASSIQTGMSYNEQFF. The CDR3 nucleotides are TGTGCCAGTAGTATACAGACAGGGATGTCCTACAATGAGCAGTTCTTC.

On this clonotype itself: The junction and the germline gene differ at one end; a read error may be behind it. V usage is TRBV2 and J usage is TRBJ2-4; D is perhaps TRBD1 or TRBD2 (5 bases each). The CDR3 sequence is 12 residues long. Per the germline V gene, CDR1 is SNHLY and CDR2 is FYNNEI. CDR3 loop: CASTLGVQASNF. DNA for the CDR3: TGTGCCAGCACGCTGGGGGTACAGGCGTCTAACTTC.

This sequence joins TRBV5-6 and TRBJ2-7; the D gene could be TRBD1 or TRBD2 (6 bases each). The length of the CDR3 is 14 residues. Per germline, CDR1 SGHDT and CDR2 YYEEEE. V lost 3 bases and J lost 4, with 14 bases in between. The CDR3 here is CASSWGRTEYEQYF. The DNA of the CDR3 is TGTGCCAGCAGCTGGGGGAGGACAGAGTACGAGCAGTACTTC.

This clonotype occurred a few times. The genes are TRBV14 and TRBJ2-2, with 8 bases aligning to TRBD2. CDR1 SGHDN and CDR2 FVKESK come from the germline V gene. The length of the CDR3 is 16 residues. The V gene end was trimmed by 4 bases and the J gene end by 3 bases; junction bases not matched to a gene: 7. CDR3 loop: CASSRQGLGHTGELFF. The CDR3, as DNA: TGTGCCAGCAGCCGCCAGGGACTAGGGCACACCGGGGAGCTGTTTTTT.

The CDR3 protein is CASSISSGNEQFF. The CDR3 nucleotides are TGTGCCAGTAGTATAAGCTCCGGCAATGAGCAGTTCTTC. The rearrangement uses TRBV19 and TRBJ2-1; no definite D call. In germline, CDR1 is LNHDA, CDR2 SQIVND (reference sequence). V lost 2 bases, J lost 6 bases, and 8 bases lay in between. The CDR3 consists of 13 residues.

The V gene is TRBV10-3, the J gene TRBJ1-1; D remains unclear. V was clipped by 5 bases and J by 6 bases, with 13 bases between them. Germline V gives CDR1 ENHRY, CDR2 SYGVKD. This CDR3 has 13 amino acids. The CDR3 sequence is CAISHRSRPEAFF. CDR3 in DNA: TGTGCCATCAGTCACCGATCCCGCCCTGAAGCTTTCTTT.

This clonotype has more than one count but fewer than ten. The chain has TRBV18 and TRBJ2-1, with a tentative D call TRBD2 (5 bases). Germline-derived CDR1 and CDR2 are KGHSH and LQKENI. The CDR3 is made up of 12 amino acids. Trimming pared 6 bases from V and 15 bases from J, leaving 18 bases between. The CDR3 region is CASSPTGKNGFF. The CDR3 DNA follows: TGTGCCAGCTCCCCTACGGGGAAAAACGGGTTCTTC. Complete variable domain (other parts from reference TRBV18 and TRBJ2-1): NAGVMQNPRHLVRRRGQEARLRCSPMKGHSHVYWYRQLPEEGLKFMVYLQKENIIDESGMPKERFSAEFPKEGPSILRIQQVVRGDSAAYFCASSPTGKNGFFGPGTRLTVL.

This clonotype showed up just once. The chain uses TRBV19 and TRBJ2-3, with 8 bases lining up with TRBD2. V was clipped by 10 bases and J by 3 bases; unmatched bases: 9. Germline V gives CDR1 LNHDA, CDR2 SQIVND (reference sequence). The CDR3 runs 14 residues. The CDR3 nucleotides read TGTGCCACCCGCCGCGCGGGAGGTACAGATACGCAGTATTTT. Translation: CATRRAGGTDTQYF.

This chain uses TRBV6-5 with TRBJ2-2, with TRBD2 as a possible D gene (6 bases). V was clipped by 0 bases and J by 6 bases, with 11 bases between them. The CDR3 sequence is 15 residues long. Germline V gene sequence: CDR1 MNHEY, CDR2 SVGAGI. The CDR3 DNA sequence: TGTGCCAGCAGTTACTCGAAGGAGGGGTCCGGGGAGCTGTTTTTT. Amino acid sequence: CASSYSKEGSGELFF.

The CDR3 reads CASSLGGLAGELFF. Here the CDR3 DNA reads TGTGCCAGCAGCCTCGGGGGACTGGCCGGGGAGCTGTTTTTT. The J gene is TRBJ2-2, the V gene TRBV12-3 or TRBV12-4, with a weak D call TRBD2 (6 bases). Trimming stripped 6 bases from V and 6 bases from J, with 14 bases between. This CDR3 has 14 amino acids.

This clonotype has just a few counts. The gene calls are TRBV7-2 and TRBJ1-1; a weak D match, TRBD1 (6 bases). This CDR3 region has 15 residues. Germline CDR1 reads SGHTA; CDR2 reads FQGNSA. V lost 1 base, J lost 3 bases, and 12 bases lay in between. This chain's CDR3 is CASSLEGGPHTEAFF. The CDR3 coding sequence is TGTGCCAGCAGCTTAGAGGGGGGCCCCCACACTGAAGCTTTCTTT.

In DNA form, the CDR3 reads TGTGCCAGCAGCCAGAGGACACAAGCTTTCTTT. It encodes CASSQRTQAFF. The rearrangement uses TRBV3-1 and TRBJ1-1; a weak D match, TRBD1 (5 bases). V lost 3 bases to trimming and J lost 9 bases, with 8 bases between them. The CDR3 is 11 amino acids. Per germline, CDR1 LGHDT and CDR2 YNNKEL (reference sequence).

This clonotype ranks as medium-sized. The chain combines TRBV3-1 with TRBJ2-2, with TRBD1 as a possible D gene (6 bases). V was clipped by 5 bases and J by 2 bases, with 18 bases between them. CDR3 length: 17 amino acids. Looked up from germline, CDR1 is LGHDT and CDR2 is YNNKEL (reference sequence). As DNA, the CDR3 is TGTGCCAGCAGCTCCCGTGGGGCAGGGGCTAACACCGGGGAGCTGTTTTTT. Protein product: CASSSRGAGANTGELFF. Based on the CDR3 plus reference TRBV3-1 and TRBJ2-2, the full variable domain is DTAVSQTPKYLVTQMGNDKSIKCEQNLGHDTMYWYKQDSKKFLKIMFSYNNKELIINETVPNRFSPKSPDKAHLNLHINSLELGDSAVYFCASSSRGAGANTGELFFGEGSRLTVL.

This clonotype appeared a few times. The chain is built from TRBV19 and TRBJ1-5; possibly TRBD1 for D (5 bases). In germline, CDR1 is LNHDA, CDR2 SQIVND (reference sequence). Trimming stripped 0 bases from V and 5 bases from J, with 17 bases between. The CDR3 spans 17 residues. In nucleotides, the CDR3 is TGTGCCAGTAGTATAGATCAGAAGGGGCTGACGGATCAGCCCCAGCATTTT. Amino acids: CASSIDQKGLTDQPQHF.

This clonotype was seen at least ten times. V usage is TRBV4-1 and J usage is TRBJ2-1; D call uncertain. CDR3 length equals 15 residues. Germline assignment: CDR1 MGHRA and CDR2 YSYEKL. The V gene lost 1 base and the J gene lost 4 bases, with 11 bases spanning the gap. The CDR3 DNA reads TGCGCCAGCAGCCAAGGTACGACTTTATACAATGAGCAGTTCTTC. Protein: CASSQGTTLYNEQFF.

The CDR3 spells CASSYAAVNTDTQYF. CDR3 bases: TGTGCCAGCAGTTACGCCGCGGTCAACACAGATACGCAGTATTTT. V usage is TRBV6-5 and J usage is TRBJ2-3; D remains unclear. The CDR3 runs to 15 residues. V was pared by 2 bases and J by 2 bases, with 11 bases between. Germline V gene lookup returns CDR1 MNHEY and CDR2 SVGAGI.

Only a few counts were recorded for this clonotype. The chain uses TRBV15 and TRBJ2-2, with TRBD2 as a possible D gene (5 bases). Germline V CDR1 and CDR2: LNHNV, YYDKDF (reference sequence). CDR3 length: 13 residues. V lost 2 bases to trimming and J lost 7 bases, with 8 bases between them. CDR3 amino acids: CATSRSEGGELFF. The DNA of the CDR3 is TGTGCCACCAGCAGATCAGAGGGCGGGGAGCTGTTTTTT. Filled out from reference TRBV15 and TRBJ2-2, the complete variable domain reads DAMVIQNPRYQVTQFGKPVTLSCSQTLNHNVMYWYQQKSSQAPKLLFHYYDKDFNNEADTPDNFQSRRPNTSFCFLDIRSPGLGDTAMYLCATSRSEGGELFFGEGSRLTVL.

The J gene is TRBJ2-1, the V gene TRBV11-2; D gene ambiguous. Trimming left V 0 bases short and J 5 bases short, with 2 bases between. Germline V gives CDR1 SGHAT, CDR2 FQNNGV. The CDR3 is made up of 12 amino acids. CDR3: CASSLENNEQFF. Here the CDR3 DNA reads TGTGCCAGCAGCTTAGAAAACAATGAGCAGTTCTTC.

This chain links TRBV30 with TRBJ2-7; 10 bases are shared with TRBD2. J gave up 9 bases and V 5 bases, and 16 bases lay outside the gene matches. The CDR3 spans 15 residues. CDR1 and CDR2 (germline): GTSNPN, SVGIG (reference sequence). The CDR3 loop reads CAWRTSGGTPGRQYF. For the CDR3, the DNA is TGTGCCTGGCGGACTAGCGGAGGGACCCCCGGGAGGCAGTACTTC.

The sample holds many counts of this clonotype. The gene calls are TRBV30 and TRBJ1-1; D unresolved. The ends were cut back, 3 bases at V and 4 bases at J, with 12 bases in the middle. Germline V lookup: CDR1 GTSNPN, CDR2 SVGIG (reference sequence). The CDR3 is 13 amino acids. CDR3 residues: CAWSAEVGTEAFF. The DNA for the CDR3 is TGTGCCTGGAGCGCGGAGGTGGGCACTGAAGCTTTCTTT.

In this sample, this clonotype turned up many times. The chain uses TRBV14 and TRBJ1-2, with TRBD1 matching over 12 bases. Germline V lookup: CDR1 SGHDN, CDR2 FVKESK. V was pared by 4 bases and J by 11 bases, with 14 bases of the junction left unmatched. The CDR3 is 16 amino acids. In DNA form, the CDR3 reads TGTGCCAGCAGCCTAAACTCCGGGACAGGGGGCGCCGGGTACACCTTC. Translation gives CASSLNSGTGGAGYTF.

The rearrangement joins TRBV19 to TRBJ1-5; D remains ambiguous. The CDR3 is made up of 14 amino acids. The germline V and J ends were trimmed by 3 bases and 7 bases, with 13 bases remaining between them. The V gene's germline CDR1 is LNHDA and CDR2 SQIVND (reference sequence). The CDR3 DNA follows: TGTGCCAGTAGTATCGGCCGGGTTTCCCAGCCCCAGCATTTT. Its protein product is CASSIGRVSQPQHF. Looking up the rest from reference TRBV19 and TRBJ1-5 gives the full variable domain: DGGITQSPKYLFRKEGQNVTLSCEQNLNHDAMYWYRQDPGQGLRLIYYSQIVNDFQKGDIAEGYSVSREKKESFPLTVTSAQKNPTAFYLCASSIGRVSQPQHFGDGTRLSIL.

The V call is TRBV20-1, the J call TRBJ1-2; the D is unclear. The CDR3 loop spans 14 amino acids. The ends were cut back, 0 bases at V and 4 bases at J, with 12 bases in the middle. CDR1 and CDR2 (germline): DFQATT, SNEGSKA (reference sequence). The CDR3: CSARETTKGYGYTF. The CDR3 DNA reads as TGCAGTGCTAGAGAGACCACAAAGGGCTATGGCTACACCTTC.